This T cell receptor beta chain was recorded in a study of response to subunit inactivated influenza vaccine. General observations from the study: Researchers suggested that each seasonal influenza vaccination recruits few new T cells.

A single record per CDR3 protein comes from TCRdb applying MiXCR to the RT-PCR reads. The repertoire holds 750,000 to 850,000 distinct CDR3 sequences, with around 18% as singletons. Germline lookup yields CDR1 SGHRS and CDR2 YFSETQ. The CDR3 consists of 13 residues. This clonotype was seen ten or more times. The target antigen is unknown. A junction end diverges from the germline sequence, so it may reflect a read error. J is TRBJ2-1 and V is TRBV5-1, with TRBD2 as a possible D gene (5 bases). Source: PBMCs from blood, taken 5 days after vaccination. The TCR comes from a man aged 45-65 years who received an inactivated influenza vaccine. CDR3 nucleotides: TGTGCCAGCAGCTTAGACTCGGGGAATGAGCAGTTCTTC. It translates to CASSLDSGNEQFF. The full variable domain, completed using reference TRBV5-1 and TRBJ2-1, is KAGVTQTPRYLIKTRGQQVTLSCSPISGHRSVSWYQQTPGQGLQFLFEYFSETQRNKGNFPGRFSGRQFSNSRSEMNVSTLELGDSALYLCASSLDSGNEQFFGPGTRLTVL.